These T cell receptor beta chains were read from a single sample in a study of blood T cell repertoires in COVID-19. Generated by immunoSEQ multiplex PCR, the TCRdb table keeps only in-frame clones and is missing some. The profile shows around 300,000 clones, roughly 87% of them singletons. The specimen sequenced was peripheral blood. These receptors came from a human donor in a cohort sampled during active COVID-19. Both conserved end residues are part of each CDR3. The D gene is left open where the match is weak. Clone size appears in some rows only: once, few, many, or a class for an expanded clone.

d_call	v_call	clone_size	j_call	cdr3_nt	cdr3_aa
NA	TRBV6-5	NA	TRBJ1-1	TGTGCCAGCAGTTACGAGGCGGGAGGGTCAGCTTTCTTT	CASSYEAGGSAFF
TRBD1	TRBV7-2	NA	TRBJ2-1	TGTGCCAGCAGGGGACAGGGGGCCTATGAGCAGTTCTTC	CASRGQGAYEQFF
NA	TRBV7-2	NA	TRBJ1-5	TGTGCCAGCAGCTTTGACAGGAATCAGCCCCAGCATTTT	CASSFDRNQPQHF
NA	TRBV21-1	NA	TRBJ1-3	TGTGCCGTCCAAAGGAACAGAGACGTACACACCATATATTTT	CAVQRNRDVHTIYF
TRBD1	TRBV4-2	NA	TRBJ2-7	TGTGCCAGCAGCCAAGGACAGGGGGCTTACGAGCAGTACTTC	CASSQGQGAYEQYF
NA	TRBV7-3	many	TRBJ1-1	TGTGCCAGCAGCTTAGGGGGCGCGGGCACTGAAGCTTTCTTT	CASSLGGAGTEAFF
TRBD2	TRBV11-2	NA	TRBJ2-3	TGTGCCAGCAGCCCGGGACTAGCGGGGGCTAGCACAGATACGCAGTATTTT	CASSPGLAGASTDTQYF
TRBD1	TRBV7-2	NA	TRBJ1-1	TGTGCCAGCAGCTTCTTCGGGACAGGTGAAGCTTTCTTT	CASSFFGTGEAFF
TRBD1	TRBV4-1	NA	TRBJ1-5	TGCGCCAGCAGCCAAGGGGGGAGAAGACAGGGTTCGGATCAGCCCCAGCATTTT	CASSQGGRRQGSDQPQHF
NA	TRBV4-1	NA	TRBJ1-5	TGCGCCAGCAGCCAAGTCCCTGGGCGAGGAGGATTCTCTCAGCCCCAGCATTTT	CASSQVPGRGGFSQPQHF